This T cell receptor (beta chain) is from a study of control samples from healthy donors and cancer patients. Assay used: immunoSEQ multiplex PCR; TCRdb lists only in-frame clones, some missing. The sample carries over 150,000 clones, 80% to 95% recorded once. The CDR3 loop spans 13 amino acids. The V end was cut by 2 bases, the J end by 10 bases, with 12 bases between. Germline lookup yields CDR1 MNHEY and CDR2 SMNVEV (reference sequence). The sequence came from a middle-aged woman in good health. This rearrangement joins TRBV27 to TRBJ1-5, with D hard to call. Input material: blood. This chain's CDR3 is CASSLQTGFPQHF. CDR3 DNA sequence: TGTGCCAGCAGTTTACAAACGGGTTTCCCCCAGCATTTT.